The rows below give T cell receptor beta chains drawn from one sample of a study of Ad26.COV2.S vaccination and SARS-CoV-2 variants. The method was immunoSEQ multiplex PCR; TCRdb's version includes in-frame clones alone and lacks a portion of them. The repertoire holds 350,000 to 500,000 clones, with over 75% as singletons. Here the sequenced sample was peripheral blood, taken in a trial of Ad26.COV2.S vaccine versus placebo. The receptors here all came from a person between 18 and 59 years old who received the Ad26.COV2.S COVID-19 vaccine or a placebo. Each CDR3 is given with its conserved first and last residue. The D gene is left open where the match is weak. Only part of the rows carry a size: once, few, many, or a class if the clone is expanded.

TRBJ2-4 NA NA TRBV30 CAWSGVLAKNIQYF TGTGCCTGGAGTGGGGTACTAGCCAAAAACATTCAGTACTTC
TRBJ1-2 NA NA TRBV9 CASSVDRGNYGYTF TGTGCCAGCAGCGTAGACCGGGGCAACTATGGCTACACCTTC
TRBJ1-1 NA NA TRBV19 CASSTRAEAFF TGTGCCAGTAGTACTCGAGCCGAAGCTTTCTTT
TRBJ2-3 NA TRBD2 TRBV27 CASSLGLASDTQYF TGTGCCAGCAGTTTAGGACTAGCGTCAGATACGCAGTATTTT
TRBJ2-3 NA TRBD1 TRBV3-1/TRBV3-2 CASSQGLGQTDTQYF TGTGCCAGCAGCCAAGGTCTGGGACAGACAGATACGCAGTATTTT
TRBJ1-1 few TRBD1 TRBV27 CASRLTGGGTEAFF TGTGCCAGCAGGTTAACAGGGGGAGGCACTGAAGCTTTCTTT
TRBJ1-1 NA NA TRBV2 CASSVMLMNTEAFF TGTGCCAGCAGTGTCATGCTTATGAACACTGAAGCTTTCTTT
TRBJ1-4 NA NA TRBV2 CASSVTGYGEKLFF TGTGCCAGCAGTGTTACAGGGTATGGAGAAAAACTGTTTTTT
TRBJ1-2 NA NA TRBV28 CASNLLGVGYGYTF TGTGCCAGCAACCTCTTGGGGGTAGGCTATGGCTACACCTTC
TRBJ2-5 NA NA TRBV19 CASSIGGVGVQETQYF TGTGCCAGTAGTATTGGCGGGGTGGGTGTCCAAGAGACCCAGTACTTC
TRBJ2-5 NA NA TRBV11-3 CASSLGRAQETQYF TGTGCCAGCAGCTTAGGGCGGGCCCAAGAGACCCAGTACTTC
TRBJ2-1 NA TRBD2 TRBV27 CASRTGLAVPYNEQFF TGTGCCAGCAGAACGGGACTAGCGGTACCCTACAATGAGCAGTTCTTC
TRBJ1-1 NA NA TRBV4-1 CASSPIGGFEAFF TGCGCCAGCAGCCCAATAGGGGGTTTTGAAGCTTTCTTT
TRBJ2-7 NA TRBD2 TRBV6-2/TRBV6-3 CASSYQTSGSTESSYEQYF TGTGCCAGCAGTTACCAGACTAGCGGGAGCACGGAGAGCTCCTACGAGCAGTACTTC
TRBJ2-7 NA NA TRBV5-6 CASSSTDYEQYF TGTGCCAGCAGCTCGACAGACTACGAGCAGTACTTC
TRBJ2-1 NA TRBD2 TRBV28 CASSFTSGRSSYNEQFF TGTGCCAGCAGTTTCACTAGCGGAAGGAGCTCCTACAATGAGCAGTTCTTC
TRBJ2-7 NA NA TRBV21-1 CASSTDLRKRWYEQYF TGTGCCAGCAGCACAGATCTGCGGAAGAGGTGGTACGAGCAGTACTTC
TRBJ2-7 NA NA TRBV7-2 CASSLVGTSYEQYF TGTGCCAGCAGCTTAGTGGGGACCTCCTACGAGCAGTACTTC
TRBJ2-7 NA TRBD1 TRBV5-6 CASSKGQVYEQYF TGTGCCAGCAGCAAAGGACAGGTCTACGAGCAGTACTTC
TRBJ2-5 NA TRBD2 TRBV9 CASSPQTGLAVKGEETQYF TGTGCCAGCAGCCCACAGACGGGACTAGCGGTTAAAGGGGAGGAGACCCAGTACTTC
TRBJ2-2 NA NA TRBV3-1/TRBV3-2 CASSQDARGELFF TGTGCCAGCAGCCAAGATGCCCGCGGGGAGCTGTTTTTT
TRBJ1-1 NA TRBD1 TRBV7-8 CASSLERGTGVLNTEAFF TGTGCCAGCAGCTTAGAGAGAGGCACAGGGGTTTTGAACACTGAAGCTTTCTTT